Listed here is a single T cell receptor beta chain. This CDR3 has 13 amino acids. Germline V CDR1 and CDR2: MDHEN, SYDVKM. The V and J ends lost 8 bases and 4 bases respectively, with 15 bases between them. It was with 60 Vbeta and 13 Jbeta primers that the PCR ran. Profiling relied on immunoSEQ multiplex PCR, and the TCRdb table lists in-frame clones only, not all of them. The sample has around 150,000 clones; 60% to 80% are singletons. This sample stems from a study of cytomegalovirus exposure and HLA in healthy donors. The donors were healthy bone marrow donors. Sampled while nominally healthy, donors likely had unrecorded immune exposures.

V usage is TRBV28 and J usage is TRBJ2-7; no reliable D call. The TCR comes from a man younger than 35 in good health and CMV-seropositive. The sequenced sample was PBMCs. The CDR3 region is CASSSSGGYEQYV. CDR3 nucleotides: TGTGCCAGCTCGAGTTCCGGCGGTTACGAGCAGTACGTC.